These T cell receptor beta chains were read from a single sample in a study of graft-versus-host responses after intestinal transplantation. Libraries were prepared by immunoSEQ multiplex PCR; TCRdb keeps only in-frame clonotypes and omits some of them. The sample lists about 120,000 clones; approximately 96% were seen once. No antigen has been assigned to these receptors. The starting material was unstimulated CD8+ T cells sorted from spleen or lymph node cells, obtained before intestinal transplant. These receptors originate from a human donor who received an intestinal transplant. The CDR3 runs from the conserved cysteine through the conserved F or W. Fields, in order: D gene, J gene, clone size, V gene, CDR3 DNA, CDR3 protein. A D gene is named only where the DNA matches it firmly. Part of the rows lack a size; the others show once, few, many or a class for expanded clones.

. | TRBJ1-5 | . | TRBV7-9 | TGTGCCAGCAGCTTAGCCACGGGTGGCAGGGGATGGGAGCCCCAGCATTTT | CASSLATGGRGWEPQHF
. | TRBJ1-5 | . | TRBV5-6 | TGTGCCAGCAGCTTGTACGGCGGTCAGCCCCAGCATTTT | CASSLYGGQPQHF
. | TRBJ2-7 | . | TRBV2 | TGTGCCAGCAGGTTCATATCGGGAGCCTACGAGCAGTACTTC | CASRFISGAYEQYF
. | TRBJ2-7 | . | TRBV18 | TGTGCCAGCTCACCAGGTCAGGGGCCAGGTTATGAGCAGTACTTC | CASSPGQGPGYEQYF
TRBD2 | TRBJ2-1 | . | TRBV19 | TGTGCCAGTAGTACGGGAGGTGACAATGAGCAGTTCTTC | CASSTGGDNEQFF
TRBD2 | TRBJ2-7 | . | TRBV14 | TGTGCCAGCAGCCGAGGACCTGGGACTAGCGGGCCCTACTACGAGCAGTACTTC | CASSRGPGTSGPYYEQYF
TRBD2 | TRBJ2-1 | once | TRBV4-1 | TGCGCCAGCAGCTCGTCGACTAGCGGGGTTTATCAGTCGTTCTTC | CASSSSTSGVYQSFF
. | TRBJ1-5 | . | TRBV6-5 | TGTGCCAGCAGGCTCGGGAGTAGTCAGCCCCAGCATTTT | CASRLGSSQPQHF
. | TRBJ1-2 | . | TRBV25-1 | TGTGCCAGCAGTGAATGGGGACCGCGTCCGGGCTACACCTTC | CASSEWGPRPGYTF
. | TRBJ2-7 | few | TRBV7-9 | TGTGCCAGCAGCCTAGGTTGGACTCCGCCGTACTTC | CASSLGWTPPYF
TRBD2 | TRBJ2-2 | . | TRBV28 | TGTGCCAGCAGTTTATTCCTCCTAGCGGGAGGGGGCACCGGGGAGCTGTTTTTT | CASSLFLLAGGGTGELFF
. | TRBJ2-5 | . | TRBV4-2 | TGTGCCAGCAGCCAAGAAGGAGAGACCCAGTACTTC | CASSQEGETQYF
. | TRBJ2-7 | . | TRBV28 | TGTGCCAGCAGCTCCCAATGGCGACACGAGCAGTACTTC | CASSSQWRHEQYF
TRBD1 | TRBJ1-2 | . | TRBV11-1 | TGTGCCAGCAGCTCGGGACAGTTCTATGGCTACACCTTC | CASSSGQFYGYTF
TRBD2 | TRBJ2-1 | once | TRBV5-1 | TGCGCCAGCAGCTTGACTAGCGGGAGGGGGAATGAGCAGTTCTTC | CASSLTSGRGNEQFF
. | TRBJ2-7 | . | TRBV27 | TGTGCCAGCAGTTTTGGTAATGGAGACTACGAGCAGTACTTC | CASSFGNGDYEQYF